Listed below are T cell receptor beta chains from one sample, sequenced in a study of cytotoxic CD8 clonotypes in ibrutinib-treated CLL. Data came from immunoSEQ multiplex PCR; TCRdb stores just in-frame clones and leaves some out. The sample has about 160,000 clones; about four fifths are singletons. This material consisted of PBMCs, taken after 12 months of ibrutinib treatment. Receptors originate from a human donor with chronic lymphocytic leukemia. CDR3s include the opening cysteine and the closing phenylalanine or tryptophan. Each record gives: V gene, D gene, J gene, clone size, CDR3 protein, CDR3 DNA. The D gene is left open where the match is weak. The listing skips clone size in some rows; elsewhere it reads once, few, many or a size class.

V gene: TRBV28
D gene: -
J gene: TRBJ1-3
clone size: -
CDR3 protein: CASSLPGDGNTIYF
CDR3 DNA: TGTGCCAGCAGTTTGCCAGGTGATGGAAACACCATATATTTT

V gene: TRBV16
D gene: -
J gene: TRBJ1-5
clone size: once
CDR3 protein: CASSPNRDRPSPQHF
CDR3 DNA: TGTGCCAGCAGCCCCAATAGAGACAGACCCTCCCCCCAGCATTTT

V gene: TRBV7-2
D gene: TRBD2
J gene: TRBJ2-7
clone size: -
CDR3 protein: CASSWTSGDYEQYF
CDR3 DNA: TGTGCCAGCAGCTGGACTAGCGGGGACTACGAGCAGTACTTC

V gene: TRBV5-1
D gene: -
J gene: TRBJ2-7
clone size: -
CDR3 protein: CASSLAGTYYEQYF
CDR3 DNA: TGCGCCAGCAGCTTGGCCGGGACTTATTACGAGCAGTACTTC

V gene: TRBV7-9
D gene: -
J gene: TRBJ2-3
clone size: once
CDR3 protein: CASSLGTDRDTQYF
CDR3 DNA: TGTGCCAGCAGCTTAGGGACCGACCGAGATACGCAGTATTTT

V gene: TRBV7-9
D gene: -
J gene: TRBJ1-2
clone size: few
CDR3 protein: CASSYHGPQGSNYGYTF
CDR3 DNA: TGTGCCAGCAGCTACCATGGGCCTCAGGGATCTAACTATGGCTACACCTTC

V gene: TRBV29-1
D gene: TRBD1
J gene: TRBJ2-7
clone size: -
CDR3 protein: CSVGGTGIGSSYEQYF
CDR3 DNA: TGCAGCGTTGGAGGGACAGGGATTGGGAGCTCCTACGAGCAGTACTTC

V gene: TRBV4-2
D gene: TRBD2
J gene: TRBJ2-1
clone size: -
CDR3 protein: CASSQASGSGDEQFF
CDR3 DNA: TGTGCCAGCAGCCAAGCTAGCGGGAGTGGCGATGAGCAGTTCTTC

V gene: TRBV10-3
D gene: -
J gene: TRBJ2-7
clone size: -
CDR3 protein: CAISESGYEQYF
CDR3 DNA: TGTGCCATCAGTGAAAGTGGCTACGAGCAGTACTTC

V gene: TRBV29-1
D gene: -
J gene: TRBJ1-3
clone size: -
CDR3 protein: CSVVSGNTIYF
CDR3 DNA: TGCAGCGTTGTGTCTGGAAACACCATATATTTT

V gene: TRBV5-4
D gene: -
J gene: TRBJ1-2
clone size: -
CDR3 protein: CASSLSGARSYTF
CDR3 DNA: TGTGCCAGCAGCTTGTCGGGGGCTCGGAGCTACACCTTC

V gene: TRBV18
D gene: TRBD1
J gene: TRBJ2-6
clone size: -
CDR3 protein: CASSLFKNSQGATGANVLTF
CDR3 DNA: TGTGCCAGCTCACTCTTTAAAAACTCTCAGGGGGCTACTGGGGCCAACGTCCTGACTTTC

V gene: TRBV7-8
D gene: -
J gene: TRBJ2-1
clone size: -
CDR3 protein: CASSPSGAPTEQFF
CDR3 DNA: TGTGCCAGCAGCCCCTCGGGGGCCCCGACCGAGCAGTTCTTC

V gene: TRBV11-1
D gene: -
J gene: TRBJ1-6
clone size: -
CDR3 protein: CASSQLKGEGSYNSPLHF
CDR3 DNA: TGTGCCAGCAGCCAATTAAAGGGGGAAGGCTCCTATAATTCACCCCTCCACTTT

V gene: TRBV28
D gene: TRBD1
J gene: TRBJ2-7
clone size: few
CDR3 protein: CAANPTGTLYEQYF
CDR3 DNA: TGTGCAGCAAACCCGACAGGGACCCTCTACGAGCAGTACTTC

V gene: TRBV5-6
D gene: -
J gene: TRBJ2-3
clone size: -
CDR3 protein: CASSLDFYPMDTDTQYF
CDR3 DNA: TGTGCCAGCAGCTTGGATTTTTACCCGATGGACACAGATACGCAGTATTTT

V gene: TRBV28
D gene: -
J gene: TRBJ2-7
clone size: -
CDR3 protein: CATHDRARYEQYF
CDR3 DNA: TGTGCCACCCACGACCGGGCAAGGTACGAGCAGTACTTC

V gene: TRBV28
D gene: -
J gene: TRBJ1-5
clone size: -
CDR3 protein: CASSTQPTLRSNQPQHF
CDR3 DNA: TGTGCCAGCAGTACGCAACCGACCTTAAGGAGCAATCAGCCCCAGCATTTT

V gene: TRBV7-9
D gene: TRBD1
J gene: TRBJ1-2
clone size: -
CDR3 protein: CASSLTGGKGYGYTF
CDR3 DNA: TGTGCCAGCAGCTTGACAGGGGGAAAAGGCTATGGCTACACCTTC

V gene: TRBV6-5
D gene: TRBD1
J gene: TRBJ1-2
clone size: few
CDR3 protein: CATRDSANYGYTF
CDR3 DNA: TGTGCCACCAGGGACAGCGCTAACTATGGCTACACCTTC

V gene: TRBV6-6
D gene: -
J gene: TRBJ1-5
clone size: -
CDR3 protein: CASSVAGPANQPQHF
CDR3 DNA: TGTGCCAGCAGCGTAGCAGGGCCCGCCAATCAGCCCCAGCATTTT

V gene: TRBV27
D gene: TRBD1
J gene: TRBJ2-3
clone size: -
CDR3 protein: CASSPRQGSITDTQYF
CDR3 DNA: TGTGCCAGCAGTCCCCGACAGGGTTCGATAACAGATACGCAGTATTTT

V gene: TRBV27
D gene: TRBD1
J gene: TRBJ1-1
clone size: once
CDR3 protein: CASSLNRGVTEAFF
CDR3 DNA: TGTGCCAGCAGTTTAAACAGGGGAGTCACTGAAGCTTTCTTT

V gene: TRBV7-9
D gene: -
J gene: TRBJ1-5
clone size: -
CDR3 protein: CASSFTGTGNQPQHF
CDR3 DNA: TGTGCCAGCAGCTTTACAGGGACTGGCAATCAGCCCCAGCATTTT

V gene: TRBV14
D gene: TRBD1
J gene: TRBJ1-6
clone size: -
CDR3 protein: CASSPPGQVNSPLHF
CDR3 DNA: TGTGCCAGCAGCCCCCCGGGACAGGTCAATTCACCCCTCCACTTT

V gene: TRBV4-2
D gene: TRBD1
J gene: TRBJ2-7
clone size: once
CDR3 protein: CASSQVSGQGQEQYF
CDR3 DNA: TGTGCCAGCAGCCAAGTTTCTGGACAGGGGCAAGAGCAGTACTTC

V gene: TRBV23-1
D gene: -
J gene: TRBJ1-5
clone size: -
CDR3 protein: CASSQAGGAKQPQHF
CDR3 DNA: TGCGCCAGCAGTCAAGCGGGGGGGGCCAAGCAGCCCCAGCATTTT

V gene: TRBV18
D gene: -
J gene: TRBJ2-7
clone size: -
CDR3 protein: CAAGREGGREQYF
CDR3 DNA: TGTGCCGCCGGCCGGGAAGGGGGACGCGAGCAGTACTTC

V gene: TRBV6-6
D gene: TRBD2
J gene: TRBJ2-3
clone size: -
CDR3 protein: CASSSGLAGARDTQYF
CDR3 DNA: TGTGCCAGCAGTTCGGGACTAGCGGGGGCACGCGATACGCAGTATTTT

V gene: TRBV28
D gene: TRBD2
J gene: TRBJ2-7
clone size: -
CDR3 protein: CASDHHRGGVNEQYF
CDR3 DNA: TGTGCCAGCGACCACCACCGGGGAGGGGTGAACGAGCAGTACTTC

V gene: TRBV10-3
D gene: TRBD2
J gene: TRBJ2-7
clone size: once
CDR3 protein: CATLSSGSGAYEQYF
CDR3 DNA: TGTGCCACGCTTTCTAGCGGGAGTGGCGCCTACGAGCAGTACTTC

V gene: TRBV9
D gene: TRBD2
J gene: TRBJ2-3
clone size: -
CDR3 protein: CASSSGGREDTQYF
CDR3 DNA: TGTGCCAGCAGTAGCGGGGGCCGGGAAGATACGCAGTATTTT

V gene: TRBV10-3
D gene: -
J gene: TRBJ1-1
clone size: -
CDR3 protein: CAISGGTEAFF
CDR3 DNA: TGTGCCATCAGCGGCGGCACTGAAGCTTTCTTT

V gene: TRBV11-2
D gene: -
J gene: TRBJ1-2
clone size: -
CDR3 protein: CASSFTVGGDGYTF
CDR3 DNA: TGTGCCAGCAGCTTTACGGTTGGGGGAGATGGCTACACCTTC

V gene: TRBV6-5
D gene: -
J gene: TRBJ1-2
clone size: -
CDR3 protein: CASRSQVGGYTF
CDR3 DNA: TGTGCCAGCAGGTCCCAAGTTGGTGGCTACACCTTC

V gene: TRBV7-2
D gene: -
J gene: TRBJ1-2
clone size: -
CDR3 protein: CASSLGVDYGYTF
CDR3 DNA: TGTGCCAGCAGCTTGGGGGTGGACTATGGCTACACCTTC

V gene: TRBV7-2
D gene: -
J gene: TRBJ2-7
clone size: -
CDR3 protein: CASSFFSGRSTKQYF
CDR3 DNA: TGTGCCAGCAGCTTTTTTTCAGGAAGGTCTACGAAACAGTACTTC